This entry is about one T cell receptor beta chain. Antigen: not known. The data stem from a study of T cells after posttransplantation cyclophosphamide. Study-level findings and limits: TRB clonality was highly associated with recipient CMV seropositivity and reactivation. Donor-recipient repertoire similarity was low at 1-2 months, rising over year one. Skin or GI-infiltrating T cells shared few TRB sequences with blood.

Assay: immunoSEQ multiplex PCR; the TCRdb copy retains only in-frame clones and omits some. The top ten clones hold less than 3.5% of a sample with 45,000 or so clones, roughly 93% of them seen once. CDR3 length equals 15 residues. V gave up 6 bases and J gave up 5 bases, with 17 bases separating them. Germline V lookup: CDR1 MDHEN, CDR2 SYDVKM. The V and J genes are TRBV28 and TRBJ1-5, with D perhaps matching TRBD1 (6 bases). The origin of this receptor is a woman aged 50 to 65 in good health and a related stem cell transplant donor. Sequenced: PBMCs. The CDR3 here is CASRPPGQQYQPQHF. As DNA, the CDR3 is TGTGCCAGCAGGCCACCCGGACAGCAATATCAGCCCCAGCATTTT.